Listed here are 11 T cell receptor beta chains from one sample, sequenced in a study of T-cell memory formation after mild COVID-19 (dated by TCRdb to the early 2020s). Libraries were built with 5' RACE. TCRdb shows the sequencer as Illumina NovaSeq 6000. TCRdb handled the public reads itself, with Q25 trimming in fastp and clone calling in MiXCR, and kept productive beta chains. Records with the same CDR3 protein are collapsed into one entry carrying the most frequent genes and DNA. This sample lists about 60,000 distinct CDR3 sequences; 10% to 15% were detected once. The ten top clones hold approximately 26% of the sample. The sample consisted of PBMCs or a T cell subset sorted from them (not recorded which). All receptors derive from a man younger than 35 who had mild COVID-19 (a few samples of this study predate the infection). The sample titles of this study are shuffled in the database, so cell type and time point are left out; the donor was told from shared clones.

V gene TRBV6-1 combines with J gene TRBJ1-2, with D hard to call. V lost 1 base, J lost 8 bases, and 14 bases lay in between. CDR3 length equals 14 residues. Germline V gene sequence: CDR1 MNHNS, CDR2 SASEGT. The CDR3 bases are TGTGCCAGCAGTGAAGGCGCGGGGAGCGGCGGCTACACCTTC. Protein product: CASSEGAGSGGYTF.

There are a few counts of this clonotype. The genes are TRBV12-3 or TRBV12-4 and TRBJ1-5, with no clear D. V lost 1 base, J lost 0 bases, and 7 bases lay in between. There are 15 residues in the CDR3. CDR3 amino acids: CASSLGRHSNQPQHF. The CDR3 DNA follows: TGTGCCAGCAGTTTAGGACGGCATAGCAATCAGCCCCAGCATTTT.

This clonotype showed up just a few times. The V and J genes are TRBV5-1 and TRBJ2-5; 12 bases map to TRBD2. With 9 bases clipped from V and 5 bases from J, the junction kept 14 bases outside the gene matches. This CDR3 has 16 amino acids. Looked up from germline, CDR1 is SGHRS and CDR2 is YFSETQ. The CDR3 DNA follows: TGCGCCACGTCAATCACTAGCGGGGGGCGTGAGGAGACCCAGTACTTC. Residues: CATSITSGGREETQYF.

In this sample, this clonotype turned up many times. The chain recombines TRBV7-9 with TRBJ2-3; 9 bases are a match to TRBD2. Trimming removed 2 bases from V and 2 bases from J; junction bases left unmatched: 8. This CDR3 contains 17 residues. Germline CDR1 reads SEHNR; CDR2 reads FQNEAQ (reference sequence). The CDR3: CASSLPRASGDTDTQYF. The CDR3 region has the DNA TGTGCCAGCAGCTTACCCCGGGCTAGCGGGGACACAGATACGCAGTATTTT.

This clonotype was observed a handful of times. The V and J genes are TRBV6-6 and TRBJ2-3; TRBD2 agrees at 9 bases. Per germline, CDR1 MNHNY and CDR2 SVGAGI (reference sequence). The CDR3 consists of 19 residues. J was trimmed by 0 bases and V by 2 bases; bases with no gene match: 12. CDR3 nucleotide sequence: TGTGCCAGCAGTTACACCACAGCGGGGGGCAAACCTAGCACAGATACGCAGTATTTT. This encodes CASSYTTAGGKPSTDTQYF.

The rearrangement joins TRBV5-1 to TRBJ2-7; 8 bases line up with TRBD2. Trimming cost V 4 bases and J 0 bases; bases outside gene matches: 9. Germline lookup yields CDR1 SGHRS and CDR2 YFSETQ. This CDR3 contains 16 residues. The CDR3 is CASSGLAGLSSYEQYF. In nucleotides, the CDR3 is TGCGCCAGCAGCGGCTTAGCGGGGCTTAGCTCCTACGAGCAGTACTTC.

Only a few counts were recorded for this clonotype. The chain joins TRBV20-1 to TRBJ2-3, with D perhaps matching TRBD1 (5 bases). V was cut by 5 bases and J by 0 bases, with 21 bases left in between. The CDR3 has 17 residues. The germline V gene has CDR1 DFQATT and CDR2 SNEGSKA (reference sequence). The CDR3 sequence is CSAARDLGTISTDTQYF. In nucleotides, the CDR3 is TGCAGTGCTGCCAGGGATCTTGGTACTATCAGCACAGATACGCAGTATTTT.

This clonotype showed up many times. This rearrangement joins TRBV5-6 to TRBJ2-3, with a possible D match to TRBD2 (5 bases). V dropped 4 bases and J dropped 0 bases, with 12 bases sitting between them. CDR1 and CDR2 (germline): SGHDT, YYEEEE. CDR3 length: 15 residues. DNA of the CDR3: TGTGCCAGCAGCATCTGGACTTCTAGCACAGATACGCAGTATTTT. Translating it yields CASSIWTSSTDTQYF.

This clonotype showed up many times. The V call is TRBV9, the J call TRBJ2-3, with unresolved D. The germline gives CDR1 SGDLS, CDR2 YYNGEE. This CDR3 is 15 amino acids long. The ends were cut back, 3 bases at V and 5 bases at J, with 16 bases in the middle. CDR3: CASSDPVGVQDTQYF. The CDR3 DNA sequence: TGTGCCAGCAGCGACCCGGTTGGAGTTCAAGATACGCAGTATTTT.

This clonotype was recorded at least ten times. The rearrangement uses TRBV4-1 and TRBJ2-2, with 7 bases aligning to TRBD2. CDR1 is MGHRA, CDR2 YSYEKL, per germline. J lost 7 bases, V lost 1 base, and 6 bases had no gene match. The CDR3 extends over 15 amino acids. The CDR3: CASSQASGVDGELFF. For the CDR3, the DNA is TGCGCCAGCAGCCAAGCAAGCGGGGTTGACGGGGAGCTGTTTTTT.

CDR3 DNA: TGTGCCAGCAGTTACAGGGTCAATCAGCCCCAGCATTTT. Translated, it gives CASSYRVNQPQHF. The V gene is TRBV6-5, the J gene TRBJ1-5; D is unclear. The CDR3 extends over 13 amino acids. Germline CDR1 MNHEY, CDR2 SVGAGI. Trimming pared 2 bases from V and 3 bases from J, leaving 5 bases between.